The 28 T cell receptor beta chains in this list originate from one sample, sequenced in a study of blood T cell repertoires in COVID-19. Using immunoSEQ multiplex PCR, the repertoire was profiled, and TCRdb retains in-frame clones only, with some absent. The sample carries fewer than 100,000 clones, about 85% recorded once. Sequenced sample: peripheral blood. The receptors shown here come from a man between 65 and 79 years old with acute or convalescent COVID-19.

The chain is built from TRBV5-6 and TRBJ1-2; TRBD1 matches 7 bases. V was pared by 2 bases and J by 4 bases, with 5 bases of the junction left unmatched. Germline CDR1 reads SGHDT; CDR2 reads YYEEEE. This CDR3 comprises 14 residues. This CDR3 reads CASSFDRVPYGYTF. CDR3 coding DNA: TGTGCCAGCAGCTTTGACAGGGTTCCCTATGGCTACACCTTC.

The gene calls are TRBV3-1 (or the pseudogene TRBV3-2) and TRBJ2-3, with 10 bases fitting TRBD2. Germline V gives CDR1 LGHDT, CDR2 YNNKEL (reference sequence). The ends lost 3 bases at V and 2 bases at J; junction bases unmatched: 8. The CDR3 loop spans 17 amino acids. CDR3 region: CASSQDIAGGTTDTQYF. The CDR3 DNA reads as TGTGCCAGCAGCCAGGACATAGCGGGGGGCACCACAGATACGCAGTATTTT.

The chain employs TRBV30 and TRBJ1-5, with a weak D call TRBD1 (5 bases). CDR1 is GTSNPN, CDR2 SVGIG, per germline (reference sequence). The CDR3 length is 14 residues. Trimming shortened V by 1 base and J by 2 bases, and 9 bases separated the two germline ends. The chain's CDR3 is CAWSGGVGNQPQHF. CDR3 coding DNA: TGTGCCTGGAGTGGGGGGGTAGGCAATCAGCCCCAGCATTTT.

The chain links TRBV7-9 to TRBJ2-3, with TRBD2 matching 9 bases. CDR1 is SEHNR and CDR2 is FQNEAQ in the germline V gene (reference sequence). The CDR3 has 16 amino acids. V lost 1 base and J lost 0; bases outside the gene matches: 2. CDR3 amino acids: CASSLGLAGSTDTQYF. The DNA for the CDR3 is TGTGCCAGCAGCTTAGGGCTAGCGGGGAGCACAGATACGCAGTATTTT.

The V call is TRBV9, the J call TRBJ2-5, with TRBD2 identical over 10 bases. This CDR3 spans 17 amino acids. V was clipped by 0 bases and J by 4 bases; unmatched bases: 9. Germline V gene lookup returns CDR1 SGDLS and CDR2 YYNGEE. CDR3 region: CASSVAIRTSGSETQYF. CDR3 bases: TGTGCCAGCAGCGTAGCTATCAGGACTAGCGGTTCAGAGACCCAGTACTTC. The whole variable domain, remainder taken from reference TRBV9 and TRBJ2-5, is DSGVTQTPKHLITATGQRVTLRCSPRSGDLSVYWYQQSLDQGLQFLIQYYNGEERAKGNILERFSAQQFPDLHSELNLSSLELGDSALYFCASSVAIRTSGSETQYFGPGTRLLVL.

The chain joins TRBV5-1 to TRBJ2-1; 10 bases map to TRBD1. The CDR3 has 17 residues. Germline values: CDR1 SGHRS, CDR2 YFSETQ. The V and J ends lost 4 bases and 6 bases, in that order; junction bases with no gene match: 13. For the CDR3, the DNA is TGCGCCAGCAGCCCAGTACTCCGGGACAGGGGAAGCAATGAGCAGTTCTTC. Amino acid sequence: CASSPVLRDRGSNEQFF.

The chain links TRBV5-1 to TRBJ2-7, with D perhaps matching TRBD1 (6 bases). Germline CDR1 is SGHRS and CDR2 is YFSETQ. The CDR3 contains 14 residues. The V and J ends lost 3 bases and 4 bases respectively, with 14 bases between them. This CDR3 is CASSYTGNLYEQYF. The CDR3 bases are TGCGCCAGCAGCTACACAGGGAATCTGTACGAGCAGTACTTC.

This clone appeared a single time. The chain combines TRBV5-6 with TRBJ1-1, with a possible D match to TRBD1 (5 bases). The germline V gene has CDR1 SGHDT and CDR2 YYEEEE. This CDR3 spans 18 amino acids. Trimming left V 1 base short and J 5 bases short, with 24 bases between. As DNA, the CDR3 is TGTGCCAGCAGCTTGAATAGATCCGGGGGTCCCCGGTGGACTGAAGCTTTCTTT. This codes for CASSLNRSGGPRWTEAFF. Variable domain in full (rest from reference TRBV5-6 and TRBJ1-1): DAGVTQSPTHLIKTRGQQVTLRCSPKSGHDTVSWYQQALGQGPQFIFQYYEEEERQRGNFPDRFSGHQFPNYSSELNVNALLLGDSALYLCASSLNRSGGPRWTEAFFGQGTRLTVV.

This clone was detected once. This chain joins TRBV5-1 and TRBJ2-5, with a weak D call TRBD2 (6 bases). Germline V CDR1 and CDR2: SGHRS, YFSETQ. V was pared by 3 bases and J by 5 bases, with 14 bases between. The CDR3 runs 14 residues. The CDR3: CASSSTSIGETQYF. In DNA, the CDR3 is TGCGCCAGCAGCTCGACTAGTATAGGGGAGACCCAGTACTTC.

This rearrangement joins TRBV10-2 to TRBJ2-5; 7 positions match TRBD2. The germline V gene has CDR1 WSHSY and CDR2 SAAADI. The J segment lost 5 bases and the V segment lost 0 bases, leaving 6 bases of the junction unmatched. The CDR3 totals 15 residues. CDR3 region: CASSESGGGLETQYF. CDR3 in DNA: TGCGCCAGCAGTGAGTCGGGCGGGGGACTGGAGACCCAGTACTTC.

The chain uses TRBV5-1 and TRBJ2-3, with 13 bases lining up with TRBD2. With V trimmed by 2 bases and J by 0 bases, 3 bases remained unmatched. The CDR3 consists of 17 residues. Germline loops: CDR1 SGHRS, CDR2 YFSETQ. The CDR3 reads CASSFGTSGVSTDTQYF. DNA for the CDR3: TGCGCCAGCAGCTTCGGGACTAGCGGGGTGAGCACAGATACGCAGTATTTT.

The gene calls are TRBV25-1 and TRBJ1-2, with TRBD1 matching 7 bases. V shed 4 bases, J shed 2 bases, and the junction held 7 bases outside the gene matches. The germline gives CDR1 MGHDK, CDR2 SYGVNS. This CDR3 spans 15 amino acids. DNA for the CDR3: TGTGCCAGCAGTGGCACAGGGGTTGGGAACTATGGCTACACCTTC. Protein: CASSGTGVGNYGYTF.

The rearrangement links TRBV28 to TRBJ1-1; 7 nucleotides line up with TRBD1. The CDR3 is made up of 16 amino acids. V dropped 5 bases and J dropped 1; count of bases not matched to a gene: 10. The germline V gene has CDR1 MDHEN and CDR2 SYDVKM. The DNA of the CDR3 is TGTGCCAGCAGTGCTCAGAGGGGGCCGGCGAACACTGAAGCTTTCTTT. This encodes CASSAQRGPANTEAFF.

This chain uses TRBV6-1 with TRBJ2-3, with 7 bases fitting TRBD1. The germline gives CDR1 MNHNS, CDR2 SASEGT. Trimming cost V 4 bases and J 2 bases; bases outside gene matches: 12. This CDR3 has 17 residues. The CDR3 reads CASSALGQPVNTDTQYF. As DNA, the CDR3 is TGTGCCAGCAGTGCACTGGGACAGCCGGTCAACACAGATACGCAGTATTTT.

This clone was seen a few times. The V gene is TRBV19, the J gene TRBJ1-6; no firm D call. This CDR3 is 14 amino acids long. Trimming removed 9 bases from V and 0 bases from J, with 9 bases in between. Per germline, CDR1 LNHDA and CDR2 SQIVND (reference sequence). CDR3 DNA: TGTGCCAGCCAGGCACACTCCTATAATTCACCCCTCCACTTT. Translating gives CASQAHSYNSPLHF.

The rearrangement joins TRBV12-3 or TRBV12-4 to TRBJ1-2; 9 bases are shared with TRBD1. The length of the CDR3 is 13 residues. With V trimmed by 5 bases and J by 10 bases, 8 bases remained unmatched. This CDR3 is CASSTGQGQVYTF. CDR3 nucleotides: TGTGCCAGCAGTACCGGACAGGGGCAGGTCTACACCTTC.

This clone appeared once. This chain joins TRBV9 and TRBJ2-5; 8 bases match TRBD2. The CDR3 extends over 14 amino acids. V dropped 0 bases and J dropped 7; count of bases not matched to a gene: 5. In germline, CDR1 is SGDLS, CDR2 YYNGEE. The CDR3 loop reads CASSVGGSGGTQYF. In DNA form, the CDR3 reads TGTGCCAGCAGCGTAGGTGGAAGCGGGGGGACCCAGTACTTC. The full variable domain, rest sourced from reference TRBV9 and TRBJ2-5, is DSGVTQTPKHLITATGQRVTLRCSPRSGDLSVYWYQQSLDQGLQFLIQYYNGEERAKGNILERFSAQQFPDLHSELNLSSLELGDSALYFCASSVGGSGGTQYFGPGTRLLVL.

The V and J genes are TRBV29-1 and TRBJ1-1; D is unresolved. V was shortened by 2 bases and J by 1 base, with 11 bases between the two germline ends. Germline values: CDR1 SQVTM, CDR2 ANQGSEA. The CDR3 consists of 14 residues. CDR3 coding DNA: TGCAGCGTTGAACGGCGGGCCTCGAACACTGAAGCTTTCTTT. This encodes CSVERRASNTEAFF.

This clone has a handful of counts. The chain couples TRBV6-1 to TRBJ1-2; TRBD1 agrees at 8 bases. The CDR3 covers 16 residues. Per the germline V gene, CDR1 is MNHNS and CDR2 is SASEGT. The V and J ends lost 2 bases and 5 bases, in that order; junction bases with no gene match: 10. In nucleotides, the CDR3 is TGTGCCAGCAGTGAAATGGGAGGACAGGGCTGGTATGGCTACACCTTC. Translated: CASSEMGGQGWYGYTF.

The V and J genes are TRBV6-1 and TRBJ1-2; possible D gene TRBD1, 5 bases. CDR1 and CDR2 (germline): MNHNS, SASEGT. V was trimmed by 2 bases and J by 2 bases, leaving 12 bases between them. The CDR3 is 15 amino acids. In DNA, the CDR3 is TGTGCCAGCAGTGAACAGGGTGGATTCAACTATGGCTACACCTTC. Its translation is CASSEQGGFNYGYTF.

The J gene is TRBJ1-6, the V gene TRBV6-4; D is unclear. CDR3 length equals 14 residues. Per the germline V gene, CDR1 is MRHNA and CDR2 is SNTAGT. V lost 6 bases, J lost 7 bases, and 13 bases lay in between. In nucleotides, the CDR3 is TGTGCCAGCAGCCCCGAGACAACGAATTCACCCCTCCACTTT. Amino acids: CASSPETTNSPLHF.

The chain has TRBV7-9 and TRBJ1-6; weak D call: TRBD1 (6 bases). The CDR3 length is 14 residues. V was pared by 5 bases and J by 9 bases, with 14 bases between. Germline V lookup: CDR1 SEHNR, CDR2 FQNEAQ (reference sequence). CDR3 region: CASSPTGERSPLHF. In DNA, the CDR3 is TGTGCCAGCAGCCCGACAGGTGAACGTTCACCCCTCCACTTT.

The V call is TRBV9, the J call TRBJ1-1; a possible D gene is TRBD1 (5 bases). The length of the CDR3 is 14 residues. The germline V gene encodes CDR1 SGDLS and CDR2 YYNGEE. The germline V and J ends were trimmed by 1 base and 7 bases, with 14 bases remaining between them. The CDR3 sequence: CASSVRAGRSEAFF. The CDR3 bases are TGTGCCAGCAGCGTAAGAGCAGGGAGGAGTGAAGCTTTCTTT. Drawing the rest from reference TRBV9 and TRBJ1-1, the complete variable domain is DSGVTQTPKHLITATGQRVTLRCSPRSGDLSVYWYQQSLDQGLQFLIQYYNGEERAKGNILERFSAQQFPDLHSELNLSSLELGDSALYFCASSVRAGRSEAFFGQGTRLTVV.

The gene calls are TRBV4-1 and TRBJ2-1; D might be TRBD1 (6 bases). Trimming took 4 bases from V and 4 from J, leaving 26 bases between them. The germline V gene has CDR1 MGHRA and CDR2 YSYEKL. There are 19 residues in the CDR3. CDR3 sequence: CASSPDKGERLRWYNEQFF. CDR3 nucleotides: TGCGCCAGCAGCCCAGATAAGGGGGAGCGCCTGCGGTGGTACAATGAGCAGTTCTTC.

The gene calls are TRBV28 and TRBJ1-4, with 10 nucleotides matching TRBD1. The CDR3 extends over 15 amino acids. The junction had 7 bases not matched to a gene; V was cut back by 5 bases and J by 7 bases. In germline, CDR1 is MDHEN, CDR2 SYDVKM. CDR3 DNA sequence: TGTGCCAGCAGTACACGGACAGGGGGATTTGAAAAACTGTTTTTT. Protein: CASSTRTGGFEKLFF.

The J gene is TRBJ2-7, the V gene TRBV2; the match to TRBD1 covers 7 bases. Germline V gene sequence: CDR1 SNHLY, CDR2 FYNNEI. V was clipped by 4 bases and J by 3 bases; unmatched bases: 6. The CDR3 has 14 amino acids. The CDR3 is CASSGEGANYEQYF. The CDR3 DNA reads TGTGCCAGCAGTGGCGAGGGGGCGAACTACGAGCAGTACTTC. Full variable domain (outside the CDR3, taken from reference TRBV2 and TRBJ2-7): EPEVTQTPSHQVTQMGQEVILRCVPISNHLYFYWYRQILGQKVEFLVSFYNNEISEKSEIFDDQFSVERPDGSNFTLKIRSTKLEDSAMYFCASSGEGANYEQYFGPGTRLTVT.

CDR3 nucleotides: TGTGCCAGCAGACCCTACAGGGGGGCGGCTGGAAACACCATATATTTT. Amino acid sequence: CASRPYRGAAGNTIYF. The J gene is TRBJ1-3, the V gene TRBV28; 8 nucleotides match TRBD1. Germline V gene data show CDR1 as MDHEN and CDR2 as SYDVKM. The CDR3 is 16 residues long. J was trimmed by 2 bases and V by 6 bases; bases with no gene match: 9.

The count of this clone is one. The rearrangement joins TRBV15 to TRBJ1-4, with 8 bases fitting TRBD1. Germline assignment: CDR1 LNHNV and CDR2 YYDKDF (reference sequence). V lost 4 bases, J lost 7 bases, and 11 bases stayed unmatched. The CDR3 extends over 16 amino acids. CDR3 sequence: CATSTRQGQASEKLFF. The CDR3 DNA follows: TGTGCCACCAGCACTCGACAGGGGCAGGCTTCTGAAAAACTGTTTTTT. Full variable domain (missing parts from reference TRBV15 and TRBJ1-4): DAMVIQNPRYQVTQFGKPVTLSCSQTLNHNVMYWYQQKSSQAPKLLFHYYDKDFNNEADTPDNFQSRRPNTSFCFLDIRSPGLGDTAMYLCATSTRQGQASEKLFFGSGTQLSVL.